The clone carrying this T cell receptor (beta chain) came up once. The data stem from a study of blood T cell repertoires in COVID-19. Methods used by the authors: Nucleated cell number was recorded as an estimate derived from reference gene primer amplification. The data were produced by immunoSEQ multiplex PCR, yet TCRdb's version contains in-frame clones alone and is incomplete. The DNA gave D and trimming, while V, J and clone size come from that table. This repertoire shows about 400,000 clones, 88% found once; its top ten account for over 2%. Trimming left V 3 bases short and J 4 bases short, with 13 bases between. Germline CDR1 and CDR2: SGHKS and YYEKEE (reference sequence). The CDR3 consists of 14 residues. Residents of about two dozen US areas, aged about 18 to 89 years, made up the participants.

The sequence derives from a woman between 40 and 50 years old with acute COVID-19. What was sequenced was PBMCs or T cells enriched from blood (not recorded which). V is TRBV5-5 and J is TRBJ1-1, with no clear D. CDR3 amino acids: CASSSSGFGTEAFF. The CDR3 nucleotides read TGTGCCAGCAGCTCCTCCGGGTTTGGCACTGAAGCTTTCTTT.